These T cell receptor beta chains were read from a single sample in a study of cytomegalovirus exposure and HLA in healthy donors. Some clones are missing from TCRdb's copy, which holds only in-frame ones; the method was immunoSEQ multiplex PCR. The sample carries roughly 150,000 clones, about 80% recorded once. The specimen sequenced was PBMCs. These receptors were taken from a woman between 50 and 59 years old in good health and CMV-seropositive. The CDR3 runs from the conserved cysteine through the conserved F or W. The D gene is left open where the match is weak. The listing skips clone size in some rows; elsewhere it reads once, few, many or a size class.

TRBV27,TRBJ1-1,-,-,TGTGCCAGCAGTTCTAGGGGGGAAGCTTTCTTT,CASSSRGEAFF
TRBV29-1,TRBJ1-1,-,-,TGCAGCGTTGAAGATCTGCAGATGAACACTGAAGCTTTCTTT,CSVEDLQMNTEAFF
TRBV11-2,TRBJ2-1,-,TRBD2,TGTGCCAGCAATCTAGCGGGGGGGGGTAATGAGCAGTTCTTC,CASNLAGGGNEQFF
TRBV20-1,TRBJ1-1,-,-,TGCAGTGCACTTACAGGGATTGAAGCTTTCTTT,CSALTGIEAFF
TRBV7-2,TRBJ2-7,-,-,TGTGCCAGCAGCTTAGAAGGCGGGGCACCCTACGAGCAGTACTTC,CASSLEGGAPYEQYF
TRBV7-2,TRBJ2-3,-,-,TGTGCCAGCACCGTCAACCCGGACACCATTAACACAGATACGCAGTATTTT,CASTVNPDTINTDTQYF
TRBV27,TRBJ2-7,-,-,TGTGCCAGCAGTTTATCGAGTTTTGGGAGGAGTAAGTGGAGCGAGCAGTACTTC,CASSLSSFGRSKWSEQYF
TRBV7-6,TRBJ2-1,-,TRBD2,TGTGCCAGCAGCCCCTACGGGGGGGCCAATGAGCAGTTCTTC,CASSPYGGANEQFF
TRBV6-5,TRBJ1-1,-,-,TGTGCCAGCAGTTCCAACCCCAGTTACACTGAAGCTTTCTTT,CASSSNPSYTEAFF
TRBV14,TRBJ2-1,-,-,TGTGCCAGCAGCCCCCGGTGGAGGCCCAAGCATTACAATGAGCAGTTCTTC,CASSPRWRPKHYNEQFF
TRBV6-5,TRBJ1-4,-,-,TGTGCCAGCAAGGCCCCAGGTTGGGAAAAACTGTTTTTT,CASKAPGWEKLFF
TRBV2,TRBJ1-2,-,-,TGTGCCAGCAGTGAAGGTTCAGTTTATTATGGCTACACCTTC,CASSEGSVYYGYTF
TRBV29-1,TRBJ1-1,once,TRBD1,TGCAGCGGGAGGGGGCGCAACACTGAAGCTTTCTTT,CSGRGRNTEAFF
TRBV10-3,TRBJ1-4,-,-,TGTGCCATCTCCAGCGCAACTAATGAAAAACTGTTTTTT,CAISSATNEKLFF
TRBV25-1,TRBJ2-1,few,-,TGTGCCAGCAGTGAATTCACAGGGAACGATGAGCAGTTCTTC,CASSEFTGNDEQFF
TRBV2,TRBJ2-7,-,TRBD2,TGTGCCAGCAGTGAGTTAGCGGGGGGCCAATACGAGCAGTACTTC,CASSELAGGQYEQYF
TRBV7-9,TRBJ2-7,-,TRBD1,TGTGCCAGCAGGGTAACCGGGACAGGGAAAATGGAGCAGTACTTC,CASRVTGTGKMEQYF
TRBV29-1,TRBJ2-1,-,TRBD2,TGCAGCGTTGCAGAGACTAGCCGGGATGAGCAGTTCTTC,CSVAETSRDEQFF
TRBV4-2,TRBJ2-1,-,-,TGTGCCAGCAGCCAAGATCTGCGGGTCAACAATGAGCAGTTCTTC,CASSQDLRVNNEQFF
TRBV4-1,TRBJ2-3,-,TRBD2,TGCGCCAGCAGCCAAGAAGGGCGGAGCGGGGTCACAGATACGCAGTATTTT,CASSQEGRSGVTDTQYF
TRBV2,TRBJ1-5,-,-,TGTGCCAGCAGTGTTTGGCGGAGGCAGCCCCAGCATTTT,CASSVWRRQPQHF
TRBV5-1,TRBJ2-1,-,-,TGCGCCAGCAGATCGGGGGGACACACCTTAGATGAGCAGTTCTTC,CASRSGGHTLDEQFF
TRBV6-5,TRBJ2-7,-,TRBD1,TGTGCCAGCAGTTACTTAGACAGGGGCGAGCAGTACTTC,CASSYLDRGEQYF
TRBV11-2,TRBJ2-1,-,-,TGTGCCAGCAGCTTTGAACAGGGAGCCTACAATGAGCAGTTCTTC,CASSFEQGAYNEQFF
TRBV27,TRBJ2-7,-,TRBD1,TGTGCCAGCAGTTTATCAGGCCAGGGGGCCCGGGGCTACGAGCAGTACTTC,CASSLSGQGARGYEQYF
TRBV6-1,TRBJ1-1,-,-,TGTGCCAGCAGTCCCTTCTCCGGGAACACTGAAGCTTTCTTT,CASSPFSGNTEAFF
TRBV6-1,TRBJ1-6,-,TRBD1,TGTGCCAGCAGTGAATCGAGTCGCGGCTGGAACCGACAGGGCCCCCTCCACTTT,CASSESSRGWNRQGPLHF
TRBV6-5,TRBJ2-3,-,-,TGTGCCAGCAAGAGGGAGGGGGACACAGATACGCAGTATTTT,CASKREGDTDTQYF
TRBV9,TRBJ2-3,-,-,TGTGCCAGCAGCGTAGTCTCCACAGATACGCAGTATTTT,CASSVVSTDTQYF
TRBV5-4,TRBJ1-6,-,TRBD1,TGTGCCAGCAGCTTGGGACAGGGTCCTAATTCACCCCTCCACTTT,CASSLGQGPNSPLHF
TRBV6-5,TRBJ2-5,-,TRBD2,TGTGCCAGCACCAGACCCGGGAGGCAAGAGACCCAGTACTTC,CASTRPGRQETQYF
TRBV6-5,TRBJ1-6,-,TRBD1,TGTGCCAGCAGTTCGGGACAGGCCAATAATTCACCCCTCCACTTT,CASSSGQANNSPLHF
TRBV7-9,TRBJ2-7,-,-,TGTGCCAGCAGCCCCCCGGAGAGCTCCTACGAGCAGTACTTC,CASSPPESSYEQYF
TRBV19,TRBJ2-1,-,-,TGTGCCAGTAGTATGGTGGACAGAAACAATGAGCAGTTCTTC,CASSMVDRNNEQFF
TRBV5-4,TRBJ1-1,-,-,TGTGCCAGCAGAAACAGTCTTGGGGGAGGAATGAACACTGAAGCTTTCTTT,CASRNSLGGGMNTEAFF
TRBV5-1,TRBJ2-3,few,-,TGCGCCAGCAGCTTGGACGGGGGTGGGAGCACAGATACGCAGTATTTT,CASSLDGGGSTDTQYF
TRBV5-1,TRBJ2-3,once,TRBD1,TGCGCCAGCAGCTCTCCGGGACAGGGGACAGATACGCAGTATTTT,CASSSPGQGTDTQYF
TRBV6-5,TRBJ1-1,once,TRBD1,TGTGCCAGCAGTTACTCGAGGGGACAGATGAACACTGAAGCTTTCTTT,CASSYSRGQMNTEAFF
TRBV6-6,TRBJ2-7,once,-,TGTGCCAGCAGCGCTAGCGCACCCTACGAGCAGTACTTC,CASSASAPYEQYF
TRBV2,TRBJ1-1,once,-,TGTGCCAGCACCGTACAGGGACGGACTGAAGCTTTCTTT,CASTVQGRTEAFF
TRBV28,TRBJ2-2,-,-,TGTGCCAGCAGTTTTCTAGATCGGAACACCGGGGAGCTGTTTTTT,CASSFLDRNTGELFF
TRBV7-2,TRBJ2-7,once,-,TGTGCCAGCAGCTTAGCGCGTGGTGGGCCCTACGAGCAGTACTTC,CASSLARGGPYEQYF
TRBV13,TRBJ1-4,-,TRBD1,TGTGCCAGCAGCATTGGACAGGGCCGTGAAAAACTGTTTTTT,CASSIGQGREKLFF
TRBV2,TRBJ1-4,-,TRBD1,TGTGCCAGCAGGCGGACAGGGCAGCCTAATGAAAAACTGTTTTTT,CASRRTGQPNEKLFF
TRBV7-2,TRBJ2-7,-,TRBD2,TGTGCCAGCAGCTCCCAGACTAGCGGGGGAAGGGAGCAGTACTTC,CASSSQTSGGREQYF
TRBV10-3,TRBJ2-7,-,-,TGTGCCATCAGTGAGCGGTCTCTCGAGCAGTACTTC,CAISERSLEQYF
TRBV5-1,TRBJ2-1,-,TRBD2,TGCGCCAGCAGCTTGGCCATGCGGGGGGTTATGGATGAGCAGTTCTTC,CASSLAMRGVMDEQFF
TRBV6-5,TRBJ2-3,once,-,TGTGCCAGCAGTTACCGGGTTGGCACAGATACGCAGTATTTT,CASSYRVGTDTQYF
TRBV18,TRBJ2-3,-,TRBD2,TGTGCCAGCTCAGATACAATCGGACTAGGAGCGGGAGATACGCAGTATTTT,CASSDTIGLGAGDTQYF
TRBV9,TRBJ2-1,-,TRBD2,TGTGCCAGCAGAGCGGGGGGAACTTACAATGAGCAGTTCTTC,CASRAGGTYNEQFF
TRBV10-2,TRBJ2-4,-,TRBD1,TGCGCCAGCGCTTCCGGGACAGTCAAAAACATTCAGTACTTC,CASASGTVKNIQYF
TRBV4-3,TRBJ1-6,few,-,TGCGCCAGCAGCCAAGTTTTGGGGGGAAGGAATTCACCCCTCCACTTT,CASSQVLGGRNSPLHF
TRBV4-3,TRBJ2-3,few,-,TGCGCCAGCAGCCAAGTTCAAACAGGGGATACGCAGTATTTT,CASSQVQTGDTQYF
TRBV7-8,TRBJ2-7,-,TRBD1,TGTGCCAGCAGCCCAACTGCCGGGACAGGGGGCTACGAGCAGTACTTC,CASSPTAGTGGYEQYF
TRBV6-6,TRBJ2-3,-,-,TGTGCCAGCAGTTCGGGATTCCGCACAGATACGCAGTATTTT,CASSSGFRTDTQYF